This T cell receptor (beta chain) was recovered during a study of T cell repertoires in cytomegalovirus infection (dated 2019 in TCRdb). For the wider study: Peptide stimulations targeted recently identified HLA-C-restricted CMV epitopes, whose presentation resists viral immunomodulation, together with well-studied HLA-B-restricted epitopes. Donor HLA type was relevant to the analysis, as public TCR beta signatures indicated carriage of CMV infection together with the matching HLA type. Overall study outcomes, separate from this receptor: In both this cohort and an independent roughly 360-donor cohort, the cumulative frequency of public TCR beta family members distinguished carriers of CMV infection plus the relevant HLA type. The ex vivo response was dominated by HLA-C-restricted CMV-specific TCR beta clonotypes, and the single most frequent clonotype in two of eight donors was supplied by these HLA-C-restricted clonotypes.

TCRdb shows the sequencer as Illumina HiSeq 1500. The raw public data were reprocessed by TCRdb itself: fastp quality trimming at Q25, MiXCR clonotype calling, in-frame beta chains only. A single entry per CDR3 protein holds the most common genes and DNA from its merged rows. This sample holds some 480,000 distinct CDR3 sequences; around 30% were observed only once. The leading ten clones occupy roughly 17% of the sample. The meaning of the sample's treatment or condition label: in vitro stimulation with specific CMV peptide epitopes to enrich CMV-specific T cells. This clonotype was recorded many times. The antigen this receptor binds is unknown. Nothing much larger sits one base from this clone, and base qualities are not available. The TCR was taken from a human donor in good health (CMV status not recorded). Some clones in this sample may be carry-over from other donors' samples. This specimen was cultured PBMCs, taken from culture after CMV antigen stimulation.

CDR3 region: CASSSAFFGVSGNTIYF. Read as DNA, the sequence is TGTGCCAGCAGCTCAGCCTTTTTCGGGGTCTCTGGAAACACCATATATTTT. The V gene is TRBV7-2 and the J gene is TRBJ1-3; the D gene cannot be resolved reliably. CDR1 is given as SGHTA and CDR2 as FQGNSA, both from the germline V gene. At the junction V is shortened by 4 bases and J by 0 bases, with 16 bases in between. The cysteine opens and the phenylalanine closes a CDR3 of 17 amino acids. Of the read, only the CDR3 DNA is kept; its 51 bases are in frame from base 1.